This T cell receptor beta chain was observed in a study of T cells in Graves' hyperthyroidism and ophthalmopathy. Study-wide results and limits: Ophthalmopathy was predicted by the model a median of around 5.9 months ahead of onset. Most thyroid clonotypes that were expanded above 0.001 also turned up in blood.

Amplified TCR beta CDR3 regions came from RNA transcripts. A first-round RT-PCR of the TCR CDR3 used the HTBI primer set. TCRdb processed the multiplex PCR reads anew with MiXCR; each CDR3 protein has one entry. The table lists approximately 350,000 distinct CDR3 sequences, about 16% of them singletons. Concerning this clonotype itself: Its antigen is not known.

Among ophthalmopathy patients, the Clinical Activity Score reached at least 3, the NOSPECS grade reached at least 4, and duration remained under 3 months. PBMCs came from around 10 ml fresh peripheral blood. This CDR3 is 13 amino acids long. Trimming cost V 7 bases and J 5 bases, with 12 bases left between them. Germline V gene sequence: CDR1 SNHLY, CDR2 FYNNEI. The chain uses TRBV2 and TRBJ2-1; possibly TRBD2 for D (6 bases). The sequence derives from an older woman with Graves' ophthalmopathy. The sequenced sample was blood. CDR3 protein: CASTSGADNEQFF. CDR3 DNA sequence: TGTGCCAGCACGTCGGGAGCGGACAATGAGCAGTTCTTC.